One TCR beta chain is described in this entry. The read finishes 3 residues shy of the CDR3 end, and the germline J gene is used to complete it. Assay: immunoSEQ multiplex PCR; the TCRdb copy retains only in-frame clones and omits some. This sample's table has tens of thousands of clones. This sample was taken from a study of T cells in women clearing cervical HPV infection. The germline CDR1 and CDR2 sequences are SNHLY and FYNNEI. The CDR3 is 15 residues long. Germline trimming cut 6 bases from V and 3 bases from J; bases unmatched to any gene: 6. The sequenced sample was blood buffy coat. The rearrangement uses TRBV2 and TRBJ1-5; 9 nucleotides align to TRBD1. This receptor was taken from a woman aged 18 to 69 with a cervical HPV16 infection that either progressed to CIN3+ or cleared (not recorded which). The CDR3 here is CASRYRQGVNQPQHF. Partial CDR3 DNA: TGTGCCAGCAGATACCGACAGGGGGTCAATCAGCCC.